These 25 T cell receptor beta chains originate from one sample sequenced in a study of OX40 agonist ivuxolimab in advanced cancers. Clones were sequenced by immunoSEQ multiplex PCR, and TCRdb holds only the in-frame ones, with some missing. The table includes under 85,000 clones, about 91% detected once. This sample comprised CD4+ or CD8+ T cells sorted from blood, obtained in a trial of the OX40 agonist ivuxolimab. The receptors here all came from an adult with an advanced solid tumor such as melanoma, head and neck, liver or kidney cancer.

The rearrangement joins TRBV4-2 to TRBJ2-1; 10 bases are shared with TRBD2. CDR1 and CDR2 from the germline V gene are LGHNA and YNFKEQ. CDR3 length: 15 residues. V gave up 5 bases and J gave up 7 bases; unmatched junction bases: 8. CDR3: CASSSGTSVYNEQFF. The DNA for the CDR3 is TGTGCCAGCAGCTCCGGGACTAGCGTTTATAATGAGCAGTTCTTC.

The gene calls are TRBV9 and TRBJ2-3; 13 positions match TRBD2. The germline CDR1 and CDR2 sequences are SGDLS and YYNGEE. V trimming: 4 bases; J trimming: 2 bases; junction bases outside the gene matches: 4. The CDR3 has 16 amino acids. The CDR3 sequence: CASSPLAGGTTDTQYF. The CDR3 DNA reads TGTGCCAGCAGCCCACTAGCGGGGGGGACCACAGATACGCAGTATTTT.

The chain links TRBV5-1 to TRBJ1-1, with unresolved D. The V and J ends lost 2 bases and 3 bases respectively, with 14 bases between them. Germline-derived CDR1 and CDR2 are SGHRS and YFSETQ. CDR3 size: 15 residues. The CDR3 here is CASSLFRVKDTEAFF. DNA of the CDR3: TGCGCCAGCAGCTTATTTCGGGTGAAAGACACTGAAGCTTTCTTT.

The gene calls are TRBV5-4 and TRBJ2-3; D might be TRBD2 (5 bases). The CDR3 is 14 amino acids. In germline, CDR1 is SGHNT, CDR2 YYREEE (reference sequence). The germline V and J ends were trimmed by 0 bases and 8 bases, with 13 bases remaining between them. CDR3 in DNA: TGTGCCAGCAGCTTGGGGGGAGACTGGGCTACGCAGTATTTT. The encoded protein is CASSLGGDWATQYF.

The chain's CDR3 is CAVQRQGNYGYTF. CDR3 sequence (DNA): TGTGCCGTTCAAAGACAGGGAAACTATGGCTACACCTTC. The chain couples TRBV10-3 to TRBJ1-2; 7 bases fit TRBD1. V lost 11 bases to trimming and J lost 2 bases; unmatched junction nucleotides: 8. Germline lookup yields CDR1 ENHRY and CDR2 SYGVKD. This CDR3 region has 13 residues.

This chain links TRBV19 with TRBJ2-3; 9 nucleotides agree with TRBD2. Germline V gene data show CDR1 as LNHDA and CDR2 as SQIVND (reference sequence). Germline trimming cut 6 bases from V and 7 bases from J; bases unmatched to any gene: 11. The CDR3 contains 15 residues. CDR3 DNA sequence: TGTGCCAGTAGAGAGGCCAGCGGGGGGTCTTATACGCAGTATTTT. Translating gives CASREASGGSYTQYF.

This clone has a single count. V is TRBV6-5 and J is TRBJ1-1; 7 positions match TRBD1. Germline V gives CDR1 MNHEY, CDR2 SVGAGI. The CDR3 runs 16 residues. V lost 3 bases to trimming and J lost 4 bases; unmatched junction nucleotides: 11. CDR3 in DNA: TGTGCCAGCAGTTATTCGGCAGGGGGACGATCCACTGAAGCTTTCTTT. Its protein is CASSYSAGGRSTEAFF.

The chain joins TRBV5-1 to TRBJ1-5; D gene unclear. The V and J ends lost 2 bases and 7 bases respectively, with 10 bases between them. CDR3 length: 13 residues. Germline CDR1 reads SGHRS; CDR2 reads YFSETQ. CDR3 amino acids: CASSFTGEQPQHF. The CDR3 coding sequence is TGCGCCAGCAGCTTCACGGGAGAGCAGCCCCAGCATTTT.

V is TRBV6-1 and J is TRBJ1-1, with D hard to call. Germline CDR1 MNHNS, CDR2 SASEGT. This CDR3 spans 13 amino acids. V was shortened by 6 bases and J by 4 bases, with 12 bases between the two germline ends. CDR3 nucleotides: TGTGCCAGCAGGTTAACAGATATCACTGAAGCTTTCTTT. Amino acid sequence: CASRLTDITEAFF.

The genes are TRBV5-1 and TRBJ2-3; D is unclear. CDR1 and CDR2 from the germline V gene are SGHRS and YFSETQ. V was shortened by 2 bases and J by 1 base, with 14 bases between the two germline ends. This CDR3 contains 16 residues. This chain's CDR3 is CASSFSTWQGTDTQYF. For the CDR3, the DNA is TGCGCCAGCAGCTTTTCGACGTGGCAGGGCACAGATACGCAGTATTTT.

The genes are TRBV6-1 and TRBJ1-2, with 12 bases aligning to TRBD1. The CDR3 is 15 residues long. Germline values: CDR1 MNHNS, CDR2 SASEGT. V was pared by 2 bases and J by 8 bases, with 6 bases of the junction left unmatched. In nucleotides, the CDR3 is TGTGCCAGCAGTGAACAGGGACAGGGGGCAGGAGGCTACACCTTC. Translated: CASSEQGQGAGGYTF.

The CDR3 protein is CASSFDRGDEQYF. CDR3 sequence (DNA): TGTGCCAGCAGTTTCGACAGGGGGGACGAGCAGTACTTC. The chain uses TRBV27 and TRBJ2-7, with 9 bases lining up with TRBD1. The V and J ends lost 3 bases and 5 bases, in that order; junction bases with no gene match: 2. Looked up from germline, CDR1 is MNHEY and CDR2 is SMNVEV (reference sequence). There are 13 residues in the CDR3.

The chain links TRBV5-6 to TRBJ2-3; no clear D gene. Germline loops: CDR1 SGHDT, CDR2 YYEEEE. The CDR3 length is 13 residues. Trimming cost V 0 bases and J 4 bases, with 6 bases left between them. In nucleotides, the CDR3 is TGTGCCAGCAGCTTGGATGGGGCAGATACGCAGTATTTT. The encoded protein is CASSLDGADTQYF.

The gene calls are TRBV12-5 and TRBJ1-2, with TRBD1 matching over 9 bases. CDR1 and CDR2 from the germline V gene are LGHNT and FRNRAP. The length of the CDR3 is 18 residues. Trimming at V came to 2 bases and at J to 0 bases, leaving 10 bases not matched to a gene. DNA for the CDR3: TGTGCTAGTGGTTTGATTACCGGGACAGGGTTGACTAACTATGGCTACACCTTC. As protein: CASGLITGTGLTNYGYTF.

Written as DNA, the CDR3 is TGTGCCACCTCTGGGACGGCCACAGATACGCAGTATTTT. The encoded protein is CATSGTATDTQYF. The chain uses TRBV10-3 and TRBJ2-3; possibly TRBD1 or TRBD2 for D (5 bases each). This CDR3 contains 13 residues. Germline V gene sequence: CDR1 ENHRY, CDR2 SYGVKD. The V and J ends lost 10 bases and 2 bases respectively, with 13 bases between them.

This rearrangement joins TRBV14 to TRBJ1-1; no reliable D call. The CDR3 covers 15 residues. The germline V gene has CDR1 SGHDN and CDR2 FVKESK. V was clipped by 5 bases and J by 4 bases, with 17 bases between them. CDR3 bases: TGTGCCAGCAGCGCACTATGGACGGGCCTCACTGAAGCTTTCTTT. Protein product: CASSALWTGLTEAFF.

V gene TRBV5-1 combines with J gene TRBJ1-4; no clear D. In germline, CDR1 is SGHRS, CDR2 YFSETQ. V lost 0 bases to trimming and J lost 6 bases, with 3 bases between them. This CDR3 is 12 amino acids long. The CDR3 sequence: CASSLEDEKLFF. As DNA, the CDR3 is TGCGCCAGCAGCTTGGAAGATGAAAAACTGTTTTTT.

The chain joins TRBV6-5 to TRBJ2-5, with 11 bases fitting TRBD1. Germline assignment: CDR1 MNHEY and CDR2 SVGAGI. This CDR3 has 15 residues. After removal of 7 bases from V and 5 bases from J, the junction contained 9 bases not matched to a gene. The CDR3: CASTRDRGFKETQYF. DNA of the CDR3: TGTGCCAGCACGCGGGACAGGGGGTTTAAGGAGACCCAGTACTTC.

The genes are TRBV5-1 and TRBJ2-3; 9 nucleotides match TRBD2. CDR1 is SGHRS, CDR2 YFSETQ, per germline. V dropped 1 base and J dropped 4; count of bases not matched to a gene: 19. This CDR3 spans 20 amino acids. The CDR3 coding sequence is TGCGCCAGCAGCTTGATGTCAGCGGGGGGCCTGAGGGGTAGGGCAGATACGCAGTATTTT. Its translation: CASSLMSAGGLRGRADTQYF.

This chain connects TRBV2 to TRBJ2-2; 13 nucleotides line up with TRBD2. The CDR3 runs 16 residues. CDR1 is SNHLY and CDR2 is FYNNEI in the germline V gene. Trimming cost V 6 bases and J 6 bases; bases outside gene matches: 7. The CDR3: CASRPGTSGASGELFF. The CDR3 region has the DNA TGTGCCAGCAGACCCGGGACTAGCGGGGCATCCGGGGAGCTGTTTTTT.

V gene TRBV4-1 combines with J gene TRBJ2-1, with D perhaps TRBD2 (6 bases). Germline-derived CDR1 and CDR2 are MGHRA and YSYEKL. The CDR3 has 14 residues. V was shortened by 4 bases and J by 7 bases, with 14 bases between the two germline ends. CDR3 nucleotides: TGCGCCAGCAGCCCCCCTTTGCGGGGTAATGAGCAGTTCTTC. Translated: CASSPPLRGNEQFF.

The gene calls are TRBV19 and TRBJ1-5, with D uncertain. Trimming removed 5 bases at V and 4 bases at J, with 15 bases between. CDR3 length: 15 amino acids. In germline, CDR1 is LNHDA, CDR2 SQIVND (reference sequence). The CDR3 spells CASSFGTGDNQPQHF. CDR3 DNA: TGTGCCAGTAGTTTCGGTACTGGTGATAATCAGCCCCAGCATTTT.

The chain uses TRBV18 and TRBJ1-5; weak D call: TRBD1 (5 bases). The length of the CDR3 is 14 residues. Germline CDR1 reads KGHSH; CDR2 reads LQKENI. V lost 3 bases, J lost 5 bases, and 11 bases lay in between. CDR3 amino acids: CASSPGGGHQPQHF. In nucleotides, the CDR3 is TGTGCCAGCTCACCCGGGGGTGGGCATCAGCCCCAGCATTTT.

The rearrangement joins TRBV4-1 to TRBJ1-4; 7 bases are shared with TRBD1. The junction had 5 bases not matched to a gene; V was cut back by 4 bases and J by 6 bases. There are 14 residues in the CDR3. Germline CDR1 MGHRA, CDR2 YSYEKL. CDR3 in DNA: TGCGCCAGCAGCCCACAGGGGAAGGATGAAAAACTGTTTTTT. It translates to CASSPQGKDEKLFF.

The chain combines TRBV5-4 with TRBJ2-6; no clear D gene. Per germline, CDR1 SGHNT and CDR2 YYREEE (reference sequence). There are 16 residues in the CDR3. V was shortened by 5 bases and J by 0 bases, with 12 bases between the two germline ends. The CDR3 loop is CASRKTVPSGANVLTF. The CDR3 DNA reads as TGTGCCAGCAGAAAGACCGTGCCCTCTGGGGCCAACGTCCTGACTTTC.